This TCR beta chain was documented in a study of cytomegalovirus exposure and HLA in healthy donors. General observations from the study: Analyses of presence and absence presupposed an approximately uniform sequencing depth across donors.

Although they were nominally healthy when sampled, donors likely had unrecorded immune exposures. Germline lookup yields CDR1 MNHNY and CDR2 SVGAGI (reference sequence). The CDR3 contains 15 residues. Trimming took off 7 bases at V and 2 bases at J, with 16 bases between the two ends. The PCR used 60 Vbeta and 13 Jbeta primers. Sequencing used immunoSEQ multiplex PCR; TCRdb keeps in-frame clones, though not all of them. The data show 150,000 to 180,000 clones, around 75% seen once. This clone was found a few times. Its antigen is still unknown. The specimen sequenced was PBMCs. V and J are TRBV6-6 and TRBJ2-3; TRBD2 is a possible D gene (6 bases). The TCR was taken from a man younger than 40 in good health and CMV-seropositive. The CDR3 DNA follows: TGTGCCAGCATTCCTGATGCGGGATCCACAGATACGCAGTATTTT. Residues: CASIPDAGSTDTQYF.